This entry concerns a single T cell receptor (beta chain). Construction of the TCR beta libraries employed iRepertoire HTBI primers in conjunction with Arm-PCR of CDR3 regions. TCRdb reanalysed the multiplex PCR reads using MiXCR and keeps one entry per CDR3 protein. The sample records hundreds of thousands of distinct CDR3 sequences, roughly a sixth being singletons. V gave up 4 bases and J gave up 6 bases; unmatched junction bases: 6. The CDR3 loop spans 13 amino acids. Looked up from germline, CDR1 is DFQATT and CDR2 is SNEGSKA (reference sequence). Time point specified: newly diagnosed GD, antithyroid drugs for less than 3 months. PBMCs provided the RNA from which the TCR library was made. These data belong to a study of regulatory T cells in long-lasting Graves disease. These data also featured in a second study, about T cells in Graves' hyperthyroidism and ophthalmopathy.

The chain is built from TRBV20-1 and TRBJ2-7, with TRBD1 matching 10 bases. The sequencing here drew on peripheral blood mononuclear cells (PBMCs), taken at new diagnosis, from a patient treated with antithyroid drugs. The clonotype comes from a man aged 40-49 years with Graves disease. CDR3 sequence (DNA): TGCAGTGCTAAACCCGGGACAGGGGTCGAGCAGTACTTC. This gives the protein CSAKPGTGVEQYF.